Listed below are T cell receptor beta chains from one sample, sequenced in a study of cytomegalovirus exposure and HLA in healthy donors. Some clones are missing from TCRdb's copy, which holds only in-frame ones; the method was immunoSEQ multiplex PCR. The table lists roughly 140,000 clones, around a tenth of them singletons. Specimen: PBMCs. These receptor sequences come from a male donor in good health and CMV-seronegative. Both conserved end residues are part of each CDR3. A D gene is named only where the DNA matches it firmly. Clone size is shown for a subset of rows, as once, few, many or a class of expanded clone.

14	TRBD1	TRBV11-1	NA	TRBJ1-6	CASNGGTGGSPLHF	TGTGCCAGCAACGGGGGGACAGGGGGCTCACCCCTCCACTTT
13	TRBD1	TRBV29-1	NA	TRBJ1-3	CGADRDAGNTIYF	TGCGGGGCGGACAGGGATGCTGGAAACACCATATATTTT
16	TRBD1	TRBV6-1	NA	TRBJ1-1	CASSVLDRGLGTEAFF	TGTGCCAGCAGTGTATTGGACAGGGGTTTAGGAACTGAAGCTTTCTTT
15	TRBD1	TRBV27	NA	TRBJ2-2	CASRYRGLNTGELFF	TGTGCCAGCAGGTACAGGGGCCTGAACACCGGGGAGCTGTTTTTT
13	TRBD1	TRBV29-1	few	TRBJ2-5	CSGSGTGLETQYF	TGCAGCGGCTCCGGGACAGGGTTGGAGACCCAGTACTTC
12	NA	TRBV7-6	NA	TRBJ2-5	CASSPQGRDQYF	TGTGCCAGCAGCCCCCAGGGAAGGGACCAGTACTTC
17	TRBD1	TRBV4-3	NA	TRBJ1-5	CASSQDRGTGLNQPQHF	TGCGCCAGCAGCCAAGATAGGGGGACAGGACTCAATCAGCCCCAGCATTTT
17	NA	TRBV7-3	NA	TRBJ2-6	CASSRQGPHSGANVLTF	TGTGCCAGCAGCCGCCAGGGTCCACACTCTGGGGCCAACGTCCTGACTTTC
16	NA	TRBV7-8	few	TRBJ2-4	CASSLTGILAKNIQYF	TGTGCCAGCAGTCTAACAGGGATCCTAGCCAAAAACATTCAGTACTTC
13	NA	TRBV5-6	NA	TRBJ1-1	CASSFSGDTEAFF	TGTGCCAGCAGCTTTTCAGGGGACACTGAAGCTTTCTTT
16	TRBD1	TRBV7-9	NA	TRBJ1-4	CASSLRVTGGNEKLFF	TGTGCCAGCAGCTTACGGGTCACAGGGGGCAATGAAAAACTGTTTTTT